This T cell receptor beta chain is from a study of blood T cells in healthy people across ages. Each donor gave 9 to 10 milliliters of peripheral blood. The CDR3 extends over 16 amino acids. Germline V gives CDR1 MNHEY, CDR2 SVGAGI. A sample-barcoded 5' primer and a J-beta primer mix were used in a second PCR of roughly 7 to 11 cycles. Unique molecular identifiers of 12 random nucleotides labeled each cDNA. TCRdb re-called the 5' RACE reads with MiXCR, one entry per CDR3 protein. Of some 1.1 million distinct CDR3 sequences in the sample, 35% to 40% are singletons; the top ten hold around 13%. The gene calls are TRBV6-5 and TRBJ2-1; the D gene is possibly TRBD2 (6 bases). The DNA end favors TRBJ2-7, so the J call may be wrong. The TCR comes from a man aged 18-30 years in good health. The sequenced sample was blood. DNA for the CDR3: TGTGCCAGCAGTTACGGAGGTAGCGGTTACTACAATGAGCAGTACTTC. As protein: CASSYGGSGYYNEQYF.